This T cell receptor (beta chain) was captured in a study of cytomegalovirus exposure and HLA in healthy donors. CDR1 and CDR2 from the germline V gene are WSHSY and SAAADI. V dropped 8 bases and J dropped 4 bases, with 9 bases sitting between them. The CDR3 loop spans 11 amino acids. General study points: Analyses of presence/absence relied on an assumption of roughly uniform sequencing depth across donors. In a later analysis, donors in an Asian-associated ancestry cluster reportedly had fewer N-insertions in productive TCRs than the cohort mean.

This PCR relied on a set of 60 Vbeta primers and 13 Jbeta primers. Libraries were prepared by immunoSEQ multiplex PCR; TCRdb keeps only in-frame clonotypes and omits some of them. The sample shows hundreds of thousands of clones, about 75% of them seen only once. Worth noting for this clone: The antigen is undetermined.

The sequence was collected from a female donor in good health and CMV-seronegative. The chain recombines TRBV10-2 with TRBJ2-7; D remains unclear. Sequencing was carried out using PBMCs. The CDR3 is CASGLQYEQYF. The CDR3 DNA reads as TGCGCCAGCGGCCTTCAATACGAGCAGTACTTC.